What follows are 14 T cell receptor beta chains derived from one specimen sequenced in a study of vaccination and CD4 T cells after COVID-19. As for treatment: roughly ten-day PBMC culture with coronavirus spike peptide pools or control peptides (ViraFEST assay). Which antigens these TCRs recognize remains unknown. Sequence data for DNA of cultured CD4+ T cells were generated by the Oncomine TCR Beta short-read assay. A single record per CDR3 protein comes from TCRdb applying MiXCR to the PCR reads. The repertoire includes 15,000 to 20,000 distinct CDR3 sequences, 55% of them detected once, and approximately 9.1% sits in the top ten. The material sequenced was CD4+ T cells from blood, cultured in vitro. The receptor set was obtained from a human donor who had recovered from COVID-19.

The rearrangement links TRBV6-1 to TRBJ1-5; TRBD1 might be the D (5 bases). CDR3 length: 14 residues. Trimming removed 5 bases at V and 4 bases at J, with 12 bases between. The germline V gene has CDR1 MNHNS and CDR2 SASEGT. The CDR3 here is CASSPGTGNQPQHF. The CDR3 DNA sequence: TGTGCCAGCAGTCCGGGGACGGGGAATCAGCCCCAGCATTTT.

The chain is built from TRBV6-5 and TRBJ2-1; 9 bases match TRBD2. The germline V gene has CDR1 MNHEY and CDR2 SVGAGI. Trimming took 3 bases from V and 6 from J; bases not matched to a gene: 15. This CDR3 region has 18 residues. The CDR3: CASSYPTGGTSRGNEQFF. The CDR3 DNA follows: TGTGCCAGCAGTTATCCGACCGGGGGGACTAGCAGGGGCAATGAGCAGTTCTTC.

This clonotype was seen more than once but under ten times. The chain links TRBV7-9 to TRBJ2-5; maybe TRBD1 (6 bases). Germline V gene sequence: CDR1 SEHNR, CDR2 FQNEAQ (reference sequence). Trimming removed 5 bases at V and 5 bases at J, with 12 bases between. The CDR3 spans 13 residues. CDR3 nucleotide sequence: TGTGCCAGCAGCCGGATTGGGGGCGAGACCCAGTACTTC. As protein: CASSRIGGETQYF. The variable domain in full, with the rest retrieved from reference TRBV7-9 and TRBJ2-5, is DTGVSQNPRHKITKRGQNVTFRCDPISEHNRLYWYRQTLGQGPEFLTYFQNEAQLEKSRLLSDRFSAERPKGSFSTLEIQRTEQGDSAMYLCASSRIGGETQYFGPGTRLLVL.

V and J are TRBV20-1 and TRBJ2-3; 7 bases map to TRBD2. This CDR3 has 12 residues. CDR1 DFQATT and CDR2 SNEGSKA come from the germline V gene (reference sequence). J gave up 7 bases and V 3 bases, and 4 bases lay outside the gene matches. The DNA for the CDR3 is TGCAGTGCTAGGGTGGGAGGGAATACGCAGTATTTT. Amino acid sequence: CSARVGGNTQYF.

This chain links TRBV27 with TRBJ2-5, with D unresolved. With 4 bases removed from V and 5 bases from J, the gap between germline ends came to 8 bases. The germline gives CDR1 MNHEY, CDR2 SMNVEV (reference sequence). The CDR3 loop spans 12 amino acids. The CDR3, as DNA: TGTGCCAGCAGTTCCAGCGTGGAGACCCAGTACTTC. Protein sequence: CASSSSVETQYF.

This chain links TRBV27 with TRBJ1-2, with D possibly being TRBD1 (5 bases). CDR1 is MNHEY and CDR2 is SMNVEV in the germline V gene (reference sequence). Trimming stripped 3 bases from V and 5 bases from J, with 10 bases between. The CDR3 is 13 amino acids. The chain's CDR3 is CASSLRGSYGYTF. The CDR3, as DNA: TGTGCCAGCAGTTTGCGGGGGTCTTATGGCTACACCTTC.

The chain combines TRBV2 with TRBJ1-5; TRBD1 matches 10 bases. The germline V gene encodes CDR1 SNHLY and CDR2 FYNNEI. V lost 3 bases and J lost 3; bases outside the gene matches: 5. This CDR3 has 16 amino acids. DNA of the CDR3: TGTGCCAGCAGTGACTGGACAGGGGGTAACAATCAGCCCCAGCATTTT. This translates into CASSDWTGGNNQPQHF. Complete variable domain (other parts from reference TRBV2 and TRBJ1-5): EPEVTQTPSHQVTQMGQEVILRCVPISNHLYFYWYRQILGQKVEFLVSFYNNEISEKSEIFDDQFSVERPDGSNFTLKIRSTKLEDSAMYFCASSDWTGGNNQPQHFGDGTRLSIL.

The V and J genes are TRBV6-1 and TRBJ2-2; the match to TRBD2 covers 7 bases. Losses at the gene ends were 6 bases for V and 5 bases for J; bases not matched to a gene: 18. CDR1 MNHNS and CDR2 SASEGT come from the germline V gene. The CDR3 length is 18 residues. The CDR3 spells CASRTIRLAGRRTGELFF. The CDR3 nucleotides read TGTGCCAGCAGGACAATTCGACTAGCCGGCCGGAGGACCGGGGAGCTGTTTTTT.

V is TRBV20-1 and J is TRBJ1-2; 8 nucleotides align to TRBD1. The V and J ends lost 6 bases and 8 bases, in that order; junction bases with no gene match: 8. The germline CDR1 and CDR2 sequences are DFQATT and SNEGSKA (reference sequence). The CDR3 totals 12 residues. The DNA of the CDR3 is TGCAGTGCAGAACAGGGGGTGGGCGGCTACACCTTC. Protein sequence: CSAEQGVGGYTF.

This chain connects TRBV5-1 to TRBJ1-3; D is undetermined. CDR3 length: 15 amino acids. Germline V lookup: CDR1 SGHRS, CDR2 YFSETQ. Between the trimmed V and J ends, which lost 0 bases and 4 bases, there was a span of 11 bases. DNA of the CDR3: TGCGCCAGCAGCTTGGTGGGCTCGGGGGGAAACACCATATATTTT. This sequence encodes CASSLVGSGGNTIYF.

There are a few counts of this clonotype. V is TRBV20-1 and J is TRBJ1-5; D gene uncertain. Trimming removed 1 base from V and 6 bases from J, with 13 bases in between. In germline, CDR1 is DFQATT, CDR2 SNEGSKA (reference sequence). This CDR3 has 14 amino acids. CDR3 loop: CSARGRGPSQPQHF. The CDR3 nucleotides read TGCAGTGCTAGAGGCAGAGGGCCCAGTCAGCCCCAGCATTTT.

This clonotype was observed a single time. This chain links TRBV30 with TRBJ1-2; no clear D gene. V dropped 1 base and J dropped 4 bases, with 13 bases sitting between them. The CDR3 is made up of 14 amino acids. Germline V gene data show CDR1 as GTSNPN and CDR2 as SVGIG (reference sequence). The CDR3 sequence: CAWSATLQSYGYTF. DNA for the CDR3: TGTGCCTGGAGTGCAACCCTTCAGTCCTATGGCTACACCTTC.

The V and J genes are TRBV5-1 and TRBJ2-5; 8 bases fit TRBD2. Germline V lookup: CDR1 SGHRS, CDR2 YFSETQ. This CDR3 spans 14 amino acids. V dropped 5 bases and J dropped 5; count of bases not matched to a gene: 8. Here the CDR3 reads CASRDPGGRETQYF. CDR3 in DNA: TGCGCCAGCAGGGATCCGGGAGGGCGGGAGACCCAGTACTTC.

This clonotype has a single count. This chain links TRBV6-1 with TRBJ2-2, with 9 bases that match TRBD1. Germline V gene sequence: CDR1 MNHNS, CDR2 SASEGT. This CDR3 has 13 residues. J gave up 6 bases and V 8 bases, and 4 bases lay outside the gene matches. The CDR3 bases are TGTGCCAGCCGTGGACAGGGGCCCGGGGAGCTGTTTTTT. Translating gives CASRGQGPGELFF.